The entry below describes one TCR beta chain. This specimen belongs to a study of T cells in Graves' hyperthyroidism and ophthalmopathy. RNA transcripts provided the source from which TCR beta CDR3 regions were amplified. The HTBI primer set drove a first-round RT-PCR of the TCR CDR3. One entry per CDR3 protein, called by TCRdb with MiXCR from the multiplex PCR reads. This sample has more than 550,000 distinct CDR3 sequences, with roughly 45% found just once. The CDR3 consists of 15 residues. V lost 0 bases and J 9 bases, leaving 16 bases between the germline ends. CDR1 is SGHTA and CDR2 is FQGNSA in the germline V gene.

The chain carries TRBV7-2 and TRBJ2-3, with a tentative D call TRBD2 (6 bases). The source is an adult man with Graves' disease, either hyperthyroidism or ophthalmopathy (not recorded which). The specimen was peripheral blood or thyroid tissue (not recorded which). The chain's CDR3 is CASSLARASAYTQYF. Here the CDR3 DNA reads TGTGCCAGCAGCTTAGCGAGGGCTAGCGCTTACACGCAGTATTTT.